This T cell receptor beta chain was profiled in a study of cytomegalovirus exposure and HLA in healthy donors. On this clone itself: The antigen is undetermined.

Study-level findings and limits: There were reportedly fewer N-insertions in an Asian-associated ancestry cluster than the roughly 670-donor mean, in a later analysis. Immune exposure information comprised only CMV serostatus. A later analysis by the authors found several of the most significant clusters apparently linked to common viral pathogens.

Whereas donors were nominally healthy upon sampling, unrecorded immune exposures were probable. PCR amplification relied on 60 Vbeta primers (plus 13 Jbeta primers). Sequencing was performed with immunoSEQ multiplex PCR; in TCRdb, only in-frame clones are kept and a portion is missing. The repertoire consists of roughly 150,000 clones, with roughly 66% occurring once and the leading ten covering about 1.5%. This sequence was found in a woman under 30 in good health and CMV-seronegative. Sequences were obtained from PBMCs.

DNA of the CDR3: TGCAGCGTTGAAGAGGGACAGGGGATCCCCTACAATGAGCAGTTCTTC. This sequence encodes CSVEEGQGIPYNEQFF. The chain uses TRBV29-1 and TRBJ2-1; 10 positions agree with TRBD1. There are 16 residues in the CDR3. CDR1 is SQVTM, CDR2 ANQGSEA, per germline. V gave up 0 bases and J gave up 2 bases; unmatched junction bases: 4.